The rows below give T cell receptor beta chains drawn from one sample of a study of OX40 agonist ivuxolimab in advanced cancers. Profiled with immunoSEQ multiplex PCR; TCRdb holds only in-frame clones, not every one. The table shows 39,000 or so clones, with roughly 89% occurring only once. The sequenced sample was CD4+ or CD8+ T cells sorted from blood, obtained in a trial of the OX40 agonist ivuxolimab. The receptors here all came from an adult with an advanced solid tumor such as melanoma, head and neck, liver or kidney cancer. CDR3s include the opening cysteine and the closing phenylalanine or tryptophan. Each record gives: V gene, J gene, CDR3 length, CDR3 protein.

>TRBV7-9|TRBJ1-2|15
CASSQGWRPDYGYTF
>TRBV19|TRBJ1-1|12
CASRTGGTEAFF
>TRBV6-1|TRBJ2-3|15
CASSGWGGSTDTQYF
>TRBV6-6|TRBJ2-2|15
CASSYSGQQAGELFF
>TRBV6-6|TRBJ2-3|15
CASSSRDSHTDTQYF
>TRBV15|TRBJ2-2|12
CATSRGRGELFF
>TRBV4-2|TRBJ2-3|14
CASSQPGSTDTQYF
>TRBV29-1|TRBJ2-7|12
CSATGGVYEQYF
>TRBV7-2|TRBJ2-5|14
CASSFQGVQETQYF
>TRBV19|TRBJ1-3|14
CASSIGTPGNTIYF
>TRBV9|TRBJ2-7|15
CASSVAGDGTYEQYF
>TRBV19|TRBJ1-2|14
CASSMGQPNYGYTF
>TRBV6-1|TRBJ1-4|16
CASSELFGGTGEKLFF
>TRBV2|TRBJ2-3|15
CASSKNPQDGWAQYF